The clone carrying this T cell receptor beta chain showed up many times. The antigen remains unidentified. This entry is derived from a study of CD8 T cells in ankylosing spondylitis. Whole-study results and caveats: Reactive arthritis synovial fluid and blood were previously reported to contain some motif variants. Disease-linked clones were reportedly significantly enriched in matched ankylosing spondylitis synovial fluid. Characteristic, it appeared, of ankylosing spondylitis blood was a TCR beta motif of seven or eight highly homologous variants.

TCRdb fed the 5' RACE reads into MiXCR, producing one record per CDR3 protein. The table records about 460,000 distinct CDR3 sequences, about 5.7% of them present only once. Germline V lookup: CDR1 LGHNA, CDR2 YSLEER. V lost 4 bases and J lost 3, with 9 bases in between. The CDR3 is 13 amino acids. The V gene is TRBV4-3, the J gene TRBJ1-2, with D uncertain. The sequenced sample consisted of blood, either unsorted or a sorted T cell fraction (not recorded which). The source is a male donor with ankylosing spondylitis. DNA for the CDR3: TGCGCCAGCAGCCTCGGATCTCACTATGGCTACACCTTC. It specifies CASSLGSHYGYTF.